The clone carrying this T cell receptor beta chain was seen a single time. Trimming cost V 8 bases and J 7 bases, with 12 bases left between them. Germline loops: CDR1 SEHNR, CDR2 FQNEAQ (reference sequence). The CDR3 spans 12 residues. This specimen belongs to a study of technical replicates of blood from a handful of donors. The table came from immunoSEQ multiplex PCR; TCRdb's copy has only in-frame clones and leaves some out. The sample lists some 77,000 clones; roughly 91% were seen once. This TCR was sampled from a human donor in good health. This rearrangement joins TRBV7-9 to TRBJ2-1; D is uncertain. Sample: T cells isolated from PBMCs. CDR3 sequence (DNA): TGTGCCAGCTTCCGGCCCGGGAATGAGCAGTTCTTC. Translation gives CASFRPGNEQFF.